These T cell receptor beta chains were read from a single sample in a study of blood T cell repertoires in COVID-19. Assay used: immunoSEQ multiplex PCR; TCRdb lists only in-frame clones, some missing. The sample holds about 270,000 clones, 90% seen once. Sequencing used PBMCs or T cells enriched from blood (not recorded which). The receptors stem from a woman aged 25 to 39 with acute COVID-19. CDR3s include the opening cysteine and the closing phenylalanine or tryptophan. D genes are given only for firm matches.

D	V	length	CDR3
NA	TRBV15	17	CATSRREEGGFPEKLFF
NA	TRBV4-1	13	CASSLATNEKLFF
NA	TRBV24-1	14	CATSAGGWYNEQFF
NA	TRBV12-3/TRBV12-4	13	CASSPGGLYGYTF
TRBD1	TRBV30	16	CAWSAWGTGGSYEQYF
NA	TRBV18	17	CASSQAFRGDYNQPQHF
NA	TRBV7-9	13	CASSYRDYNEQFF
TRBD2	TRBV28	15	CASTVGLAGGNEQFF
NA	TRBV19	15	CASSMVGGGAQPQHF
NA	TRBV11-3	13	CASSPPGKNEQFF
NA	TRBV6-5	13	CAYNIRGTGELFF
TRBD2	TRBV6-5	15	CASSVLAGANNEQFF
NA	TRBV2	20	CASSGQRDIVQVNSNQPQHF
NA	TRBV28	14	CASSLMVGADEQFF
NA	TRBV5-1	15	CASSLAGQGNTEAFF
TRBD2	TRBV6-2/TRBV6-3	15	CASSYPWRETDTQYF
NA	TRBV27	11	CASSSGGTQYF
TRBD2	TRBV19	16	CASSFLGPSGISEQFF
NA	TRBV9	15	CASSVGTGSLSPQHF
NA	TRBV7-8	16	CASSFTLGTSTDTQYF
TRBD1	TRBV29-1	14	CSVERRGPDYGYTF
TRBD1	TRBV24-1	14	CATSGDSSGYEQYF
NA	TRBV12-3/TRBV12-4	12	CASNRDNQPQHF
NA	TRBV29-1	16	CSVEDPGLKSYNEQFF
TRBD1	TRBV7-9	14	CASSLGQGREKLFF
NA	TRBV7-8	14	CASSLTLGLYEQYF
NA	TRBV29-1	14	CSVNSQGLNTEAFF
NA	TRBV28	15	CASSWQGLGNQPQHF
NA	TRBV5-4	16	CASSLGGTRVPYEQYF
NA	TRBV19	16	CASSSTGLDSNYGYTF
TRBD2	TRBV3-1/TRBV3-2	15	CASSQAGGPVYEQYF
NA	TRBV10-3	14	CAISDRGDYYGYTF
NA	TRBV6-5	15	CASSYSTATNEKLFF
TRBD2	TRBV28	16	CASSFATASGTDTQYF
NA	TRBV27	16	CASSLSAGVGNSPLHF
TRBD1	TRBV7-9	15	CASSIEGDSPYEQYF
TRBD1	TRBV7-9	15	CASSLLQGPRREQYF
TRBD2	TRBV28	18	CASIEGGLAGEIYNEQFF
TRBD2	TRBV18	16	CASSPPGAGGINEQFF
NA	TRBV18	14	CASSLGVARDEQYF
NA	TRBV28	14	CASSPPGEYEKLFF
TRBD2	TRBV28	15	CASSSTSGSADTQYF